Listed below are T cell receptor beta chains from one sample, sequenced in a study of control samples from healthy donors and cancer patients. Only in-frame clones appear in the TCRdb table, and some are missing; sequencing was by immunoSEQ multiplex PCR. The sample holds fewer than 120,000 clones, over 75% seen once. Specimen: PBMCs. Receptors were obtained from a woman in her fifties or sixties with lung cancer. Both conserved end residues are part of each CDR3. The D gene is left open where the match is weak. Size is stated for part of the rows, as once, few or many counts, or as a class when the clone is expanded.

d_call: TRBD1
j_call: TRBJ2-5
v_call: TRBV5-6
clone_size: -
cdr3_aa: CASSPGTGLRETQYF
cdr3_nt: TGTGCCAGCAGTCCAGGGACAGGCCTACGAGAGACCCAGTACTTC

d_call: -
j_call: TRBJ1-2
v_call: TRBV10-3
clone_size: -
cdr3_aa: CAISERDTNYGYTF
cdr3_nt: TGTGCCATCAGTGAGCGGGACACTAACTATGGCTACACCTTC

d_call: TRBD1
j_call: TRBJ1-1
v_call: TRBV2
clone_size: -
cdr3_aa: CASIQGVNTEAFF
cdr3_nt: TGTGCCAGCATACAGGGGGTTAACACTGAAGCTTTCTTT

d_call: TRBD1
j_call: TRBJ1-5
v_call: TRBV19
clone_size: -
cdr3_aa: CASNPGTGPWPQHF
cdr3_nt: TGTGCCAGTAACCCCGGGACAGGTCCTTGGCCCCAGCATTTT

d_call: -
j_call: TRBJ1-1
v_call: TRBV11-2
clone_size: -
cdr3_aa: CASSAQGKGAEAFF
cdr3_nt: TGTGCCAGCAGCGCACAGGGAAAGGGGGCTGAAGCTTTCTTT

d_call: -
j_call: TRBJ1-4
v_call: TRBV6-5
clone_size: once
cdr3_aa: CASSYSQATNEKLFF
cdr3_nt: TGTGCCAGCAGTTACTCGCAAGCAACTAATGAAAAACTGTTTTTT

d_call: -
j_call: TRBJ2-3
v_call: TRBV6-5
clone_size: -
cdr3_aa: CASRAEDTQYF
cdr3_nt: TGTGCCAGCAGGGCGGAAGATACGCAGTATTTT

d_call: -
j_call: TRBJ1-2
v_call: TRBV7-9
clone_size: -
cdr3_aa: CASSPAGLNYGYTF
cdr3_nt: TGTGCCAGCAGCCCCGCCGGGTTAAACTATGGCTACACCTTC

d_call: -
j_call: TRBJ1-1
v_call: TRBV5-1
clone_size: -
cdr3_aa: CASSPLTTNTEAFF
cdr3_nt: TGCGCCAGCAGCCCTCTGACCACGAACACTGAAGCTTTCTTT

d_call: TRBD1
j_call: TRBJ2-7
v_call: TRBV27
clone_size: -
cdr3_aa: CASSYKGQTTTYEQYF
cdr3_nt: TGTGCCAGCAGTTACAAGGGACAGACGACGACCTACGAGCAGTACTTC

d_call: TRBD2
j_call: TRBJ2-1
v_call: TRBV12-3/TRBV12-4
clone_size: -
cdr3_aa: CASSSTSANEQFF
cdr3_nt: TGTGCCAGCAGCTCGACTAGCGCCAATGAGCAGTTCTTC

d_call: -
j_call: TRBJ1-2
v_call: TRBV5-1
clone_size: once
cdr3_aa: CASSPSAGGGYTF
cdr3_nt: TGCGCCAGCAGTCCTTCGGCAGGCGGAGGCTACACCTTC

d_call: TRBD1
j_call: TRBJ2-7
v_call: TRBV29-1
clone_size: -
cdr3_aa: CSVGVGTDYEQYF
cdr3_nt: TGCAGCGTTGGAGTCGGGACAGACTACGAGCAGTACTTC

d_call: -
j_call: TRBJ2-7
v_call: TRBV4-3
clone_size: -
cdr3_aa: CASSQERLDYEQYF
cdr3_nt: TGCGCCAGCAGCCAAGAGCGGCTGGACTACGAGCAGTACTTC

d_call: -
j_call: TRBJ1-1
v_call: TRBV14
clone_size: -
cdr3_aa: CASSQDPGVLTEAFF
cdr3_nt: TGTGCCAGCAGCCAAGACCCAGGGGTCTTGACTGAAGCTTTCTTT

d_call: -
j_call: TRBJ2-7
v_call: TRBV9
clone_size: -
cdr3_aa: CASSVEADPSYEQYF
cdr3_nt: TGTGCCAGCAGCGTAGAGGCGGACCCATCCTACGAGCAGTACTTC

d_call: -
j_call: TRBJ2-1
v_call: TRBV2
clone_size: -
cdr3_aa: CASSVGGPSYNEQFF
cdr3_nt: TGTGCCAGCAGTGTTGGGGGTCCTTCCTACAATGAGCAGTTCTTC

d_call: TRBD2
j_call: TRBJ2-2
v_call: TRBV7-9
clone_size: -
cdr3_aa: CASSRGSGSGTGELFF
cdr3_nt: TGTGCCAGCAGCAGGGGTAGCGGGAGTGGCACCGGGGAGCTGTTTTTT

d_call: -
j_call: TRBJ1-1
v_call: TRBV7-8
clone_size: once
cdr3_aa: CASSLDQKTEAFF
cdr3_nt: TGTGCCAGCAGCTTAGATCAGAAAACTGAAGCTTTCTTT

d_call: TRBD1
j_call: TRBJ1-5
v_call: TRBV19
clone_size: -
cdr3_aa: CASSRDRDQPQHF
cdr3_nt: TGTGCCAGTAGTAGGGACAGGGATCAGCCCCAGCATTTT

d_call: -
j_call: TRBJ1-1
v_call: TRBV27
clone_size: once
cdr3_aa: CASNKPGMDTEAFF
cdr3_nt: TGTGCCAGCAATAAACCGGGGATGGACACTGAAGCTTTCTTT

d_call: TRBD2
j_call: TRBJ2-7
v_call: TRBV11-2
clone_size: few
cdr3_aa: CASSPIKRSGRAQYEQYF
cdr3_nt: TGTGCCAGCAGCCCTATAAAAAGGAGCGGGAGGGCCCAATACGAGCAGTACTTC

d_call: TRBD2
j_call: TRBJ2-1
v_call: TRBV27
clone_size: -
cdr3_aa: CASSRSGSFNEQFF
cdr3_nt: TGTGCCAGCAGTCGAAGCGGGAGTTTCAATGAGCAGTTCTTC

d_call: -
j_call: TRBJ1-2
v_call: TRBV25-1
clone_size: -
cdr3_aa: CASRGNGAGANYGYTF
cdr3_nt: TGTGCCAGCAGAGGGAATGGGGCAGGGGCTAACTATGGCTACACCTTC

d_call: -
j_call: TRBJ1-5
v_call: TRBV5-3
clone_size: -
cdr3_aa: CARSLGDVWAKLYSNQPQHF
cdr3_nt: TGTGCCAGAAGCTTGGGGGATGTGTGGGCAAAACTTTATAGCAATCAGCCCCAGCATTTT

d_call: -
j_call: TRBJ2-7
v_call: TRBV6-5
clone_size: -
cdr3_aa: CASSYSFGYEQYF
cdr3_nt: TGTGCCAGCAGTTACTCTTTCGGTTACGAGCAGTACTTC

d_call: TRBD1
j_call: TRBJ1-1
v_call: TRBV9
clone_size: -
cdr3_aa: CASSANRDRGQAFF
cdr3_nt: TGTGCCAGCAGCGCCAACCGGGACAGGGGGCAAGCTTTCTTT

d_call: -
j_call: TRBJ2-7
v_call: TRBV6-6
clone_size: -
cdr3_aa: CASSLGLLQFYEQYF
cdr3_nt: TGTGCCAGCAGCCTCGGACTGTTACAGTTCTACGAGCAGTACTTC

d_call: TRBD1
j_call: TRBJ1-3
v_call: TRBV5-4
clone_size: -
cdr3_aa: CASSPGGDSGNTIYF
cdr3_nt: TGTGCCAGCAGCCCAGGGGGCGACTCTGGAAACACCATATATTTT

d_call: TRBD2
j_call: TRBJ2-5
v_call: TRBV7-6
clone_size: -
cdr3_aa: CASSPGGAETQYF
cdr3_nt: TGTGCCAGCAGCCCCGGGGGGGCCGAGACCCAGTACTTC

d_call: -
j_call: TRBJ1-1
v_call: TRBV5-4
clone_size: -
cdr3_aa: CASSDAVRSPLNTEAFF
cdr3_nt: TGTGCCAGCAGCGACGCTGTAAGGTCCCCCCTGAACACTGAAGCTTTCTTT

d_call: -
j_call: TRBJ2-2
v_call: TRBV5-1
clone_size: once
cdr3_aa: CASGLQGSNTGELFF
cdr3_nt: TGCGCCAGCGGTCTACAGGGATCGAACACCGGGGAGCTGTTTTTT

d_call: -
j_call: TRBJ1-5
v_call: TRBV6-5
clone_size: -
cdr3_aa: CASSYSRYSNQPQHF
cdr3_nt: TGTGCCAGCAGTTACTCCCGATATAGCAATCAGCCCCAGCATTTT

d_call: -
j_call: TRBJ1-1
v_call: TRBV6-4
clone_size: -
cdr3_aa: CATRREELNTEAFF
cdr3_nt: TGTGCCACCCGTCGGGAGGAGTTGAACACTGAAGCTTTCTTT

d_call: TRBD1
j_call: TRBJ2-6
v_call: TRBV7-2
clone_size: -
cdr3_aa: CASIPLGQVVSGANVLTF
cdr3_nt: TGTGCCAGCATCCCCCTGGGACAGGTTGTCTCTGGGGCCAACGTCCTGACTTTC

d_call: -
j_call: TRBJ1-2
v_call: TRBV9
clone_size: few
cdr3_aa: CASSVDPMDMSVIYTF
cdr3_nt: TGTGCCAGCAGCGTAGATCCCATGGACATGTCGGTGATCTACACCTTC

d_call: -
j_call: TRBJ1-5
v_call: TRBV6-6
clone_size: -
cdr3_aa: CASRPPRDHQPQHF
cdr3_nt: TGTGCCAGCAGGCCTCCTAGGGATCATCAGCCCCAGCATTTT

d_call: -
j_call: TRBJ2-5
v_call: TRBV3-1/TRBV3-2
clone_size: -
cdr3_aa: CASSQDLGQTQYF
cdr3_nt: TGTGCCAGCAGCCAAGATTTGGGTCAGACCCAGTACTTC

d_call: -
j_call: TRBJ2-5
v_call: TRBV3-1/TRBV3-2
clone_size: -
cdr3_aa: CASSQYQETQYF
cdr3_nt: TGTGCCAGCAGCCAATACCAAGAGACCCAGTACTTC

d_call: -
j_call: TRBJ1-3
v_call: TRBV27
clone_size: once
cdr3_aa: CASSPGTGNTIYF
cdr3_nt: TGTGCCAGCAGCCCGGGAACCGGAAACACCATATATTTT

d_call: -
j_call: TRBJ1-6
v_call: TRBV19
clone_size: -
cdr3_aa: CASSTDRDNSPLHF
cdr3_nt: TGTGCCAGTAGTACCGACAGAGATAATTCACCCCTCCACTTT

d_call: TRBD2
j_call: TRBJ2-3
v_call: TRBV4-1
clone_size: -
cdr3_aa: CASSQTTSGGATDTQYF
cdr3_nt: TGCGCCAGCAGCCAGACGACTAGCGGGGGAGCCACAGATACGCAGTATTTT

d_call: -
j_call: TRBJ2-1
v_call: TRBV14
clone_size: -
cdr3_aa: CASSQDMGTHRTYNEQFF
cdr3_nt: TGTGCCAGCAGCCAAGATATGGGGACTCACAGGACATACAATGAGCAGTTCTTC

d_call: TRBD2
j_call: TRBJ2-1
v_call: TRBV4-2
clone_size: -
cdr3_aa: CASSQEGLAATSSYNEQFF
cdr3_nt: TGTGCCAGCAGCCAAGAGGGACTAGCGGCTACGAGCTCCTACAATGAGCAGTTCTTC

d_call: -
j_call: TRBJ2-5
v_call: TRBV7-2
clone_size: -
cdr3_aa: CASSWGQETQYF
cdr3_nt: TGTGCCAGCAGTTGGGGCCAAGAGACCCAGTACTTC

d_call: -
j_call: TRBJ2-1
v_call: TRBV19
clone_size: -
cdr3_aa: CASSIGALYNEQFF
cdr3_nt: TGTGCCAGTAGTATAGGAGCGCTCTACAATGAGCAGTTCTTC

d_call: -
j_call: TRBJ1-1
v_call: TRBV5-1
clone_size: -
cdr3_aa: CASSAPPNTEAFF
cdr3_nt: TGCGCCAGCAGCGCCCCGCCGAACACTGAAGCTTTCTTT

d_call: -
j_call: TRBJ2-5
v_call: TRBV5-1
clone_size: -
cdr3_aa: CASSLSGQQETQYF
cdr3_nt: TGCGCCAGCAGCTTATCAGGACAACAAGAGACCCAGTACTTC

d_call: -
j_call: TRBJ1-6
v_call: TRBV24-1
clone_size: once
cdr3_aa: CATSVQGPPFDNSPLHF
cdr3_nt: TGTGCCACCAGTGTCCAGGGGCCTCCTTTCGATAATTCACCCCTCCACTTT

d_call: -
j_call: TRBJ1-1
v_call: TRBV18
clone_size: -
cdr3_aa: CASSLLTPPDTEAFF
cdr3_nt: TGTGCCAGCTCCCTCTTGACTCCTCCCGACACTGAAGCTTTCTTT

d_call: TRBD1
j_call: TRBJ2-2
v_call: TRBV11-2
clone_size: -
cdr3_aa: CASTARGQRTGELFF
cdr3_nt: TGTGCCAGCACCGCAAGGGGACAGCGCACCGGGGAGCTGTTTTTT

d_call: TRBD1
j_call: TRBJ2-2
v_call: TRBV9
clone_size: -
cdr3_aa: CASSARDRGYTGELFF
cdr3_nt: TGTGCCAGCAGCGCCCGGGACAGGGGTTACACCGGGGAGCTGTTTTTT

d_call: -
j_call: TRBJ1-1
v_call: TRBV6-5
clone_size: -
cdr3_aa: CASTSGTEAFF
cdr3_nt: TGTGCCAGCACGTCGGGCACTGAAGCTTTCTTT

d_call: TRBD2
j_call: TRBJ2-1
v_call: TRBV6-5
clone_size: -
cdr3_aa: CASSSAGSRFNEQFF
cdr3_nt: TGTGCCAGCAGTTCAGCGGGATCTCGCTTCAATGAGCAGTTCTTC

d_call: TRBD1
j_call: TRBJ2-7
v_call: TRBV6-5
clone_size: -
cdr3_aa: CASSYGTGQNYEQYF
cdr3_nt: TGTGCCAGCAGTTACGGGACGGGACAGAACTACGAGCAGTACTTC

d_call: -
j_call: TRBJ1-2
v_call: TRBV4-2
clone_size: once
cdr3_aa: CASSQLLRTADNYGYTF
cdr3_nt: TGTGCCAGCAGCCAATTACTGAGGACAGCAGATAACTATGGCTACACCTTC